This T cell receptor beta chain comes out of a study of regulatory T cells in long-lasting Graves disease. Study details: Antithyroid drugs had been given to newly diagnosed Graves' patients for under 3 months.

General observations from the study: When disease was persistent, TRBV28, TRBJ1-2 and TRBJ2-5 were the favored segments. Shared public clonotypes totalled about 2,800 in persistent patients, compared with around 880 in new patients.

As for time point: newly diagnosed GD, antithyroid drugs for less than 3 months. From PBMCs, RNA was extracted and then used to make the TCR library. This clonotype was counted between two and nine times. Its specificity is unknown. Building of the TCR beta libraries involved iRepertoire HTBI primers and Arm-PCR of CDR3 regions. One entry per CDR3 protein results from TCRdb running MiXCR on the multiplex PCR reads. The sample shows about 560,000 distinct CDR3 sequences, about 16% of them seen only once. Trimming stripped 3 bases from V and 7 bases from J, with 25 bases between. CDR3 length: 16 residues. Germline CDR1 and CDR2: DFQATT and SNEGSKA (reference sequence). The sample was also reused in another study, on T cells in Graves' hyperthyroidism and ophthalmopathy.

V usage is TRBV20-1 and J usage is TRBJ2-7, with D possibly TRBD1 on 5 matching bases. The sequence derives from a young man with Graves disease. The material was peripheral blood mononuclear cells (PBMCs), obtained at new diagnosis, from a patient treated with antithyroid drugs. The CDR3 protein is CSASETKTTASREQYF. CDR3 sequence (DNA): TGCAGTGCTAGTGAAACGAAAACGACAGCCTCTCGGGAGCAGTACTTC.